These T cell receptor beta chains were read from a single sample in a study of T cell responses to AZD1222 COVID-19 vaccine. Method: immunoSEQ multiplex PCR; TCRdb's copy keeps in-frame clones and lacks some. This sample carries about 83,000 clones, around 93% of them seen once, and the ten largest clones take about 30%. The material was peripheral blood, obtained 28 days after the second AZD1222 dose. The receptors shown here come from an adult who received the AZD1222 COVID-19 vaccine. Both conserved end residues are part of each CDR3. D genes are given only for firm matches. Rows may omit the clone size; those that give it use once, few, many or a size class.

TRBJ2-1 | - | once | TRBV3-1/TRBV3-2 | TGTGCCAGCAGCCAAGAAGATACGAGGGGCCATCCGAACAATGAGCAGTTCTTC | CASSQEDTRGHPNNEQFF
TRBJ2-4 | TRBD2 | - | TRBV4-1 | TGCGCCAGCAGCCGAGGACTAGCGGGAGGAGTCGCCAAAAACATTCAGTACTTC | CASSRGLAGGVAKNIQYF
TRBJ2-7 | TRBD1 | - | TRBV10-3 | TGTGCCATCACCGAGGCAGGGGGATCCTACGAGCAGTACTTC | CAITEAGGSYEQYF
TRBJ1-2 | - | - | TRBV5-1 | TGCGCCAGCAGCTTGGGGGGACCGGCCTATGGCTACACCTTC | CASSLGGPAYGYTF
TRBJ2-7 | TRBD2 | - | TRBV28 | TGTGCCAGCAGTTATCTACCGGGAGGGAGGACGAGATCGGGTTCTTCCCACGAGCAGTACTTC | CASSYLPGGRTRSGSSHEQYF
TRBJ1-5 | - | - | TRBV12-3/TRBV12-4 | TGTGCCAGCGGACGGGAAAGCAATCAGCCCCAGCATTTT | CASGRESNQPQHF
TRBJ2-1 | TRBD1 | - | TRBV28 | TGTGCCAGCAGTTTCACCGGTGGGACAGGGTCCTACAATGAGCAGTTCTTC | CASSFTGGTGSYNEQFF
TRBJ2-5 | TRBD2 | - | TRBV9 | TGTGCCAGCAGCGTTAGCGGGAACCCCCAAGAGACCCAGTACTTC | CASSVSGNPQETQYF
TRBJ2-5 | TRBD2 | - | TRBV9 | TGTGCCAGCAGCCCGACTAGCGTCCAAGAGACCCAGTACTTC | CASSPTSVQETQYF
TRBJ2-7 | - | - | TRBV27 | TGTGCCAGCAGAACCTCGTACGAGCAGTACTTC | CASRTSYEQYF
TRBJ1-2 | TRBD1 | - | TRBV4-3 | TGCGCCAGCAGCCCAGGGACAGCTAACTATGGCTACACCTTC | CASSPGTANYGYTF
TRBJ1-1 | - | - | TRBV28 | TGTGCCAGCAGTTCTCGAGACACTGAAGCTTTCTTT | CASSSRDTEAFF
TRBJ2-3 | - | - | TRBV9 | TGTGCCAGCAGCGTAGGCGACGGCGGGACCGCAGATACGCAGTATTTT | CASSVGDGGTADTQYF
TRBJ1-1 | - | few | TRBV4-1 | TGCGCCAGCAGCCAAGAACAGGGCACTGAAGCTTTCTTT | CASSQEQGTEAFF
TRBJ2-5 | - | once | TRBV25-1 | TGTGCCAGCAGCCCCCCAGGGGCAGGGACCCAGTACTTC | CASSPPGAGTQYF
TRBJ2-7 | TRBD1 | - | TRBV28 | TGTGCCAGCAGTTTACGGGACAGGGAGTACTTC | CASSLRDREYF
TRBJ2-5 | TRBD1 | - | TRBV5-4 | TGTGCCAGCGGCGGACAGGGGGAAGAGACCCAGTACTTC | CASGGQGEETQYF
TRBJ1-6 | - | - | TRBV6-5 | TGTGCCAGCAGTACCCGGGACGGTAATTCACCCCTCCACTTT | CASSTRDGNSPLHF
TRBJ1-2 | - | once | TRBV28 | TGTGCCACTAGACAGTCATATGGCTACACCTTC | CATRQSYGYTF
TRBJ2-1 | TRBD2 | - | TRBV12-5 | TGTGCTAGTGGTCAACTTGCGGGAGTGGTTGAGCAGTTCTTC | CASGQLAGVVEQFF
TRBJ2-5 | TRBD2 | - | TRBV4-1 | TGCGCCAGCAGCCAAGAAAGGGCTAGCGGGAGTGTGGAGACCCAGTACTTC | CASSQERASGSVETQYF
TRBJ2-7 | TRBD1 | - | TRBV11-1 | TGTGCCAGCAGTTACAGGACAGGGGAATACGAGCAGTACTTC | CASSYRTGEYEQYF
TRBJ2-7 | TRBD1 | - | TRBV5-5 | TGTGCCAGCAGCTCCCGACAGGGGGTCTTCTACGAGCAGTACTTC | CASSSRQGVFYEQYF
TRBJ1-2 | - | - | TRBV29-1 | TGCAGCTCCTCGGGTCTTTTAGAGGCTGGCTACACCTTC | CSSSGLLEAGYTF
TRBJ2-1 | - | once | TRBV25-1 | TGTGCCAGCAGTGTCCTTGGGGATGAGCAGTTCTTC | CASSVLGDEQFF
TRBJ2-7 | - | - | TRBV5-6 | TGTGCCAGCAGCCCCGGACAGACCTACGAGCAGTACTTC | CASSPGQTYEQYF
TRBJ1-2 | - | - | TRBV6-1 | TGTGCCAGCAGTGATATCCTTACGTATGGCTACACCTTC | CASSDILTYGYTF
TRBJ1-6 | TRBD1 | - | TRBV27 | TGTGCCAGCAGTCCACGGACAGGCAGAGATTCACCCCTCCACTTT | CASSPRTGRDSPLHF
TRBJ2-1 | - | once | TRBV7-9 | TGTGCCAGCAGCTCGCGGGTGAGTTTTGAGCAGTTCTTC | CASSSRVSFEQFF
TRBJ2-1 | - | once | TRBV18 | TGTGCCAGCTCACCCGCTAGCGCTGGGAATGAGCAGTTCTTC | CASSPASAGNEQFF
TRBJ2-7 | TRBD2 | - | TRBV18 | TGTGCCAGCTCACCACCGGGGGGGGGTCGGTCCTACGAGCAGTACTTC | CASSPPGGGRSYEQYF
TRBJ2-7 | - | - | TRBV7-9 | TGTGCCAGCAGCTCCGCTAACGGCGAGCAGTACTTC | CASSSANGEQYF
TRBJ1-5 | - | - | TRBV15 | TGTGCCACCAGCAGAGATTGGGGAGGGTCGGGCAATCAGCCCCAGCATTTT | CATSRDWGGSGNQPQHF
TRBJ1-1 | - | - | TRBV7-2 | TGTGCCAGCAGCTTACTCTCCAGGGGACACACTGAAGCTTTCTTT | CASSLLSRGHTEAFF
TRBJ2-2 | TRBD2 | - | TRBV7-2 | TGTGCCAGCAGCCGGACTAGTTTTCCCGGGGAGCTGTTTTTT | CASSRTSFPGELFF
TRBJ2-1 | - | - | TRBV7-2 | TGTGCCAGCACCTCCTCCCGGGCGGGAACCCCCTACAATGAGCAGTTCTTC | CASTSSRAGTPYNEQFF
TRBJ1-1 | - | - | TRBV5-6 | TGTGCCAGCAGCTTGGCCGTGGGGGTTTGGAACACTGAAGCTTTCTTT | CASSLAVGVWNTEAFF
TRBJ1-1 | - | once | TRBV19 | TGTGCCAGTAGGTGGGAGGCGGCTTCTGAAGCTTTCTTT | CASRWEAASEAFF
TRBJ1-4 | TRBD1 | - | TRBV5-6 | TGTGCCAGCAGCTTTGGGACAGGGGGAGAAAAACTGTTTTTT | CASSFGTGGEKLFF
TRBJ2-7 | - | - | TRBV6-6 | TGTGCCAGCAGTTACTCGGCCTACGAGCAGTACTTC | CASSYSAYEQYF
TRBJ1-2 | TRBD1 | - | TRBV10-1 | TGCGCCAGCAGGGATGACAGGGGTTGTACAGACTATGGCTACACCTTC | CASRDDRGCTDYGYTF
TRBJ2-7 | - | - | TRBV19 | TGTGCCAGTAGTATAGGAGGAGGGAACCGCTACGAGCAGTACTTC | CASSIGGGNRYEQYF
TRBJ2-7 | TRBD1 | - | TRBV9 | TGTGCCAGCAGCGTAGTGGGGACAGGGGGCGACGAGCAGTACTTC | CASSVVGTGGDEQYF